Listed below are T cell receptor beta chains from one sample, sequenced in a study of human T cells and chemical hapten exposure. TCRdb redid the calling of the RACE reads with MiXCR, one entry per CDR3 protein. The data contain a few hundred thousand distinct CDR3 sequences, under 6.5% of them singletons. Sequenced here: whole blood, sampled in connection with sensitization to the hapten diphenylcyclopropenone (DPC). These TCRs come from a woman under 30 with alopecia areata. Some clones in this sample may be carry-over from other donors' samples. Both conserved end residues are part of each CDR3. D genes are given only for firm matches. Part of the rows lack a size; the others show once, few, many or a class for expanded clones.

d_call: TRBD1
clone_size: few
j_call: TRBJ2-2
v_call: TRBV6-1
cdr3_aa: CASIATGDSTGELFF
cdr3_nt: TGTGCCAGCATCGCCACAGGGGATTCCACCGGGGAGCTGTTTTTT

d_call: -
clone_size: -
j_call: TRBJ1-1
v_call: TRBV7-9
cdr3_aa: CASSKIRTPDRPKAFF
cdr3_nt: TGTGCCAGCAGTAAAATCCGGACCCCCGACAGGCCAAAAGCTTTCTTT

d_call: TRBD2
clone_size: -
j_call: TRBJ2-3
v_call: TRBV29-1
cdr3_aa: CSVEVPSGFEYTQYF
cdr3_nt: TGCAGCGTTGAAGTTCCTAGCGGGTTCGAATATACGCAGTATTTT

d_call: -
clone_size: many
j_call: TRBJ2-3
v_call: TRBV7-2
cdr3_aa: CASSLVTASTDTQYF
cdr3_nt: TGTGCCAGCAGCTTAGTTACAGCTAGCACAGATACGCAGTATTTT

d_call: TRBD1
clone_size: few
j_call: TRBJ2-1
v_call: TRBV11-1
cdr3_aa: CASSSRDRVFEGEQFF
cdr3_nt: TGTGCCAGCAGCTCGCGGGACAGGGTGTTCGAGGGTGAGCAGTTCTTC

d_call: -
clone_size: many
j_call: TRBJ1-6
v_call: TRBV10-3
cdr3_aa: CAISDYNSPLHF
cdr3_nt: TGTGCCATCAGTGACTATAATTCACCCCTCCACTTT

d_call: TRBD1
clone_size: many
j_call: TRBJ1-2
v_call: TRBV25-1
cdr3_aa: CASSDHIHQTGRDYGYTF
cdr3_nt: TGTGCCAGCAGTGATCACATCCACCAGACAGGGCGTGACTATGGCTACACCTTC

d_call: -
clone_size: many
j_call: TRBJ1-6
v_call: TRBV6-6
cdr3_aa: CASSQTISYNSPLHF
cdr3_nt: TGTGCCAGCAGTCAGACGATCTCCTATAATTCACCCCTCCACTTT

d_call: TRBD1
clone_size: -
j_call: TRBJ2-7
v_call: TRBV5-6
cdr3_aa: CASSQDGQGIHEQYF
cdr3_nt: TGTGCCAGCAGCCAGGACGGACAGGGGATACACGAGCAGTACTTC

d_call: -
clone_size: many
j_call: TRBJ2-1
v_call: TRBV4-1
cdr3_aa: CASSQAPGGSNSYNEQFF
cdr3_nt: TGCGCCAGCAGCCAAGCCCCCGGCGGTTCTAACTCCTACAATGAGCAGTTCTTC

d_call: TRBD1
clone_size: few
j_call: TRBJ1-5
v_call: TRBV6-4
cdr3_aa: CASSWTGVGNQPQHF
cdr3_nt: TGTGCCAGCAGTTGGACAGGGGTCGGCAATCAGCCCCAGCATTTT

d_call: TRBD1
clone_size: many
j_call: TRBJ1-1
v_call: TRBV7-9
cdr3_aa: CASSRQGPTEAFF
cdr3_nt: TGTGCCAGCAGCCGACAGGGACCCACTGAAGCTTTCTTT

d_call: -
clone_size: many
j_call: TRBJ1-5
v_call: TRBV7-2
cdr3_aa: CASSLDPGLNQPQHF
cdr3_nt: TGTGCCAGCAGCTTAGACCCGGGGCTAAATCAGCCCCAGCATTTT

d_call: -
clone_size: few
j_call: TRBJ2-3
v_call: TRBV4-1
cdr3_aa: CASSPVPGSTDTQYF
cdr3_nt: TGCGCCAGCAGCCCCGTTCCTGGGAGCACAGATACGCAGTATTTT

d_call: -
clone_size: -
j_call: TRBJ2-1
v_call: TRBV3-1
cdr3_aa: CASSPLFLENEQFF
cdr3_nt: TGTGCCAGCAGCCCCCTCTTCCTGGAGAATGAGCAGTTCTTC

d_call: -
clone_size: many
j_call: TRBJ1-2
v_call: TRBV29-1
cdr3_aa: CSAVTERYGYTF
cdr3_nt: TGCAGCGCAGTGACAGAGCGCTATGGCTACACCTTC

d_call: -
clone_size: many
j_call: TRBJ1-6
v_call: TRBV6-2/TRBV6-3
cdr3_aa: CASSGGNRISPLHF
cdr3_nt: TGTGCCAGCAGTGGGGGTAATCGGATTTCACCCCTCCACTTT

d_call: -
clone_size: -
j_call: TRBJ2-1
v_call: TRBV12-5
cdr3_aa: CASGLVLGLELNDQFF
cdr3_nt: TGTGCTAGTGGTTTGGTACTGGGACTCGAGCTTAATGATCAGTTCTTC

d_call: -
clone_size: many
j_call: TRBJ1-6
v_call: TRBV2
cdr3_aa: CASSPEAGSPLHF
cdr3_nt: TGTGCCAGCAGTCCTGAGGCGGGTTCACCCCTCCACTTT

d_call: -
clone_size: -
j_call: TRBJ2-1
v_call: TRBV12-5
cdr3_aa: CASGFVSYNEQFF
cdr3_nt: TGTGCTAGTGGTTTTGTCAGTTACAATGAGCAGTTCTTC

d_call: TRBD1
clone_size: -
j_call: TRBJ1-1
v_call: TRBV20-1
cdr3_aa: CSADRGETEAFF
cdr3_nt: TGCAGTGCGGACAGGGGTGAAACTGAAGCTTTCTTT

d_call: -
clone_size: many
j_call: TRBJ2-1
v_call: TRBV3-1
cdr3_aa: CASSQEDGVREQFF
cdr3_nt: TGTGCCAGCAGCCAAGAGGACGGGGTGCGTGAGCAGTTCTTC

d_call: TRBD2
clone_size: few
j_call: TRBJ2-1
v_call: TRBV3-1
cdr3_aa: CASSQDRGLGYNEQFF
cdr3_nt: TGTGCCAGCAGCCAAGATAGGGGACTAGGGTACAATGAGCAGTTCTTC

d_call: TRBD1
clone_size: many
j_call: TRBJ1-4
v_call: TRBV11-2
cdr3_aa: CASSFSTGGEKLFF
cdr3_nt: TGTGCCAGCAGCTTTTCTACAGGGGGTGAAAAACTGTTTTTT

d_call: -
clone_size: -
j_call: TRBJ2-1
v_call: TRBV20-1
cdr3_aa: CSASIALDEQFF
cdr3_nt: TGCAGTGCTAGTATAGCTTTGGATGAGCAGTTCTTC

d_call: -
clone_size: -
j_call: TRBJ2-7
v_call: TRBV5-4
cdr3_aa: CASSPAGAVRSEQYF
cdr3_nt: TGTGCCAGCAGCCCGGCCGGGGCAGTTCGTTCCGAGCAGTACTTC

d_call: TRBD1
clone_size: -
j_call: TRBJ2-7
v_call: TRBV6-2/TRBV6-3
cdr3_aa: CASSNLRDRGHYEQYF
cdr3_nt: TGTGCCAGCAGTAATCTCCGGGACAGGGGGCATTACGAGCAGTACTTC

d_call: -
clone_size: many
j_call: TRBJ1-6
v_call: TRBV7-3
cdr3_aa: CASSPIGGFNSPLHF
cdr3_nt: TGTGCCAGCAGCCCAATCGGGGGGTTTAATTCACCCCTCCACTTT

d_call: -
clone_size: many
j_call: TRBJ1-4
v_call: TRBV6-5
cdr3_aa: CASSRRFRTSQDEKLFF
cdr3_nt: TGTGCCAGCAGCCGTAGGTTTAGGACTTCGCAGGATGAAAAACTGTTTTTT

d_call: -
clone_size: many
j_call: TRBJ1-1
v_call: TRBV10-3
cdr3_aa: CAISERTEVTEAFF
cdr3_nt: TGTGCCATCAGTGAACGGACGGAGGTTACCGAAGCTTTCTTT

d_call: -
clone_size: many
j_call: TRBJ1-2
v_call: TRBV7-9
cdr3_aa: CASSPRPYGYTF
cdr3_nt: TGTGCCAGCAGCCCTCGTCCATATGGCTACACCTTC

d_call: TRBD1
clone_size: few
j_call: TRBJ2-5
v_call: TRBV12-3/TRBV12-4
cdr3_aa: CASSPTGSGETQYF
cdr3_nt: TGTGCCAGCAGCCCGACAGGGTCGGGGGAGACCCAGTACTTC

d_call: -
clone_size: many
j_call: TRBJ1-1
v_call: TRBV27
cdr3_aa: CASSPPGGLTEAFF
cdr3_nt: TGTGCCAGCAGTCCTCCGGGAGGCCTCACTGAAGCTTTCTTT

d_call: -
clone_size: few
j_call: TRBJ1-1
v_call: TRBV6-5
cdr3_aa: CASSYFQGWTEAFF
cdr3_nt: TGTGCCAGCAGTTACTTTCAGGGGTGGACTGAAGCTTTCTTT

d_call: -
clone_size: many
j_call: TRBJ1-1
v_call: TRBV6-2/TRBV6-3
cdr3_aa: CASSEYRVEAFF
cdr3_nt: TGTGCCAGCAGCGAATACAGGGTTGAAGCTTTCTTT

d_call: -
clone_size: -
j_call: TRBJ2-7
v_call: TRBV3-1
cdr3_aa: CASSRPSYEQYF
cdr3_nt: TGTGCCAGCAGCCGCCCTTCTTACGAGCAGTACTTC

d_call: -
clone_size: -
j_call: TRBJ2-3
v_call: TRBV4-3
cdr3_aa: CASREQGSGTDTQYF
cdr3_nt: TGCGCCAGCAGAGAACAGGGATCTGGCACAGATACGCAGTATTTT

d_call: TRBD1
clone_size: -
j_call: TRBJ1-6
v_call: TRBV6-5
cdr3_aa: CASSYSDRGDSPLHF
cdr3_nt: TGTGCCAGCAGTTACTCCGACAGGGGAGATTCACCCCTCCACTTT

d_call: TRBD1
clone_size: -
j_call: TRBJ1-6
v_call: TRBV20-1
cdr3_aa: CSARGTGAGSPLHF
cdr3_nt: TGCAGTGCCAGAGGGACAGGGGCGGGTTCACCCCTCCACTTT

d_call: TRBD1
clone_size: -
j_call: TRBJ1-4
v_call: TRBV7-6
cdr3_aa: CASSLGQGPSTNEKLFF
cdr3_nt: TGTGCCAGCAGCCTCGGACAGGGGCCGTCAACTAATGAAAAACTGTTTTTT

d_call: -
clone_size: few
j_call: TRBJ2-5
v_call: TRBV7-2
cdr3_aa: CASSLFTGGQETQYF
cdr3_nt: TGTGCCAGCAGCTTATTTACCGGCGGCCAAGAGACCCAGTACTTC

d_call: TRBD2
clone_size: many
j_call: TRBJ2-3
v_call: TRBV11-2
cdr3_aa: CASSFAGLADTDTQYF
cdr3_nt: TGTGCCAGCAGCTTTGCTGGACTAGCGGACACAGATACGCAGTATTTT

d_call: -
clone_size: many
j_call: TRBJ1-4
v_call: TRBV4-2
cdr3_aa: CASSHPGRPGELFF
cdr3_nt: TGTGCCAGCAGCCACCCCGGACGGCCCGGAGAACTGTTTTTT

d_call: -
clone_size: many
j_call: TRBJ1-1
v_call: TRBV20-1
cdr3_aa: CSARVDPPTEAFF
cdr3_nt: TGCAGTGCTAGAGTCGACCCTCCCACTGAAGCTTTCTTT

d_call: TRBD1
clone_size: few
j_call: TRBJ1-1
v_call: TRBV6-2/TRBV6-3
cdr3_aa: CASSYLRTGGRQRTEAFF
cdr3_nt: TGTGCCAGCAGTTACCTTCGGACAGGGGGCCGTCAAAGGACTGAAGCTTTCTTT

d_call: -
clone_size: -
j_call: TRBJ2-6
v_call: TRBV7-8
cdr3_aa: CASSLGRSSSGANVLTF
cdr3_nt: TGTGCCAGCAGCTTGGGCCGAAGTAGCTCTGGGGCCAACGTCCTGACTTTC

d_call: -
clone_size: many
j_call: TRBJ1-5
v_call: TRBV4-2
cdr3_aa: CASSQQRTANQPQHF
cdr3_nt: TGTGCCAGCAGCCAGCAGCGGACAGCAAATCAGCCCCAGCATTTT